This T cell receptor beta chain was obtained from a study of cytomegalovirus exposure and HLA in healthy donors. For the study at large: From HLA-typed donors, an early data release held 70 million to 95 million unique TCRs. Study-level results: Most of the CMV-associated TCR beta chains (in a later analysis) appeared to be HLA-restricted. Earlier analysis looked at TCR beta V segments, and most were productive about 90% or about 30% of the time.

The V gene's germline CDR1 is LNHNV and CDR2 YYDKDF (reference sequence). This CDR3 is 15 amino acids long. The V segment lost 0 bases and the J segment 2 bases; nucleotides outside the gene matches: 4. In regard to this clone: Antigen unknown.

The PCR had 60 Vbeta and 13 Jbeta primers. Data came from immunoSEQ multiplex PCR; TCRdb stores just in-frame clones and leaves some out. This listing includes 41,000 or so clones. Sequencing input: PBMCs. The sequence was collected from a man under 40 in good health and CMV-seronegative. The chain employs TRBV15 and TRBJ2-7; 7 nucleotides agree with TRBD1. Here the CDR3 reads CATSREGQGAYEQYF. In nucleotides, the CDR3 is TGTGCCACCAGCAGAGAAGGGCAGGGGGCCTACGAGCAGTACTTC. The whole variable domain, remainder taken from reference TRBV15 and TRBJ2-7, is DAMVIQNPRYQVTQFGKPVTLSCSQTLNHNVMYWYQQKSSQAPKLLFHYYDKDFNNEADTPDNFQSRRPNTSFCFLDIRSPGLGDTAMYLCATSREGQGAYEQYFGPGTRLTVT.